One sample yielded the 12 T cell receptor beta chains listed below, sequenced in a study of T cells in Graves' hyperthyroidism and ophthalmopathy. RNA transcripts provided the source from which TCR beta CDR3 regions were amplified. When the TCR CDR3 underwent first-round RT-PCR, the HTBI primer set was used. TCRdb re-analysed the multiplex PCR reads in MiXCR, keeping a single row per CDR3 protein. The sample includes some 400,000 distinct CDR3 sequences, roughly 13% of them seen just once. The sequencing sample was made of blood. All receptors derive from a man aged 30 to 45 with Graves' hyperthyroidism that later progressed to Graves' ophthalmopathy.

Many counts were recorded for this clonotype. V and J are TRBV27 and TRBJ2-5, with D tentatively TRBD2 (6 bases). The V gene's germline CDR1 is MNHEY and CDR2 SMNVEV (reference sequence). This CDR3 is built from 13 residues. V was cut by 4 bases and J by 6 bases, with 12 bases left in between. Here the CDR3 DNA reads TGTGCCAGCAGTTCGCGGGACCGAAAGACCCAGTACTTC. Residues: CASSSRDRKTQYF.

Many counts were recorded for this clonotype. The chain recombines TRBV3-1 with TRBJ1-2; D call uncertain. The CDR3 contains 13 residues. The V gene's germline CDR1 is LGHDT and CDR2 YNNKEL (reference sequence). Trimming removed 0 bases from V and 7 bases from J, with 9 bases in between. As DNA, the CDR3 is TGTGCCAGCAGCCAAGATATCGAGGGTGGCTACACCTTC. It yields the protein CASSQDIEGGYTF.

The rearrangement uses TRBV13 and TRBJ2-6; D is unclear. Germline CDR1 PRHDT, CDR2 FYEKMQ (reference sequence). CDR3 length equals 15 residues. Trimming took off 0 bases at V and 0 bases at J, with 3 bases between the two ends. This chain's CDR3 is CASSLGYSGANVLTF. In nucleotides, the CDR3 is TGTGCCAGCAGCTTAGGTTACTCTGGGGCCAACGTCCTGACTTTC.

This clonotype was seen many times. V gene TRBV30 combines with J gene TRBJ2-1; either TRBD1 or TRBD2 may supply D (5 bases each). The CDR3 covers 15 residues. Trimming stripped 0 bases from V and 8 bases from J, with 17 bases between. CDR1 and CDR2 (germline): GTSNPN, SVGIG (reference sequence). The CDR3 region has the DNA TGTGCCTGGAGTGTACGGGGCAGGACCTCAGATGAGCAGTTCTTC. This gives the protein CAWSVRGRTSDEQFF.

This clonotype was detected ten times or more. The chain recombines TRBV6-2 or TRBV6-3 with TRBJ1-1, with 7 bases lining up with TRBD1. Germline assignment: CDR1 MNHEY and CDR2 SVGEGT. This CDR3 is built from 14 residues. Losses at the gene ends were 6 bases for V and 0 bases for J; bases not matched to a gene: 4. CDR3 nucleotide sequence: TGTGCCAGCAGGACGACAGGGATGAACACTGAAGCTTTCTTT. This gives the protein CASRTTGMNTEAFF.

A few counts support this clonotype. The chain employs TRBV5-5 and TRBJ1-1, with D unresolved. This CDR3 has 15 residues. Per the germline V gene, CDR1 is SGHKS and CDR2 is YYEKEE (reference sequence). Trimming shortened V by 5 bases and J by 0 bases, and 14 bases separated the two germline ends. CDR3 DNA sequence: TGTGCCAGCAGTTCATTCAGCGCAATGAACACTGAAGCTTTCTTT. This encodes CASSSFSAMNTEAFF.

This clonotype was recorded many times. The chain has TRBV29-1 and TRBJ1-3, with 7 bases lining up with TRBD1. Germline CDR1 reads SQVTM; CDR2 reads ANQGSEA. There are 15 residues in the CDR3. Germline trimming cut 4 bases from V and 0 bases from J; bases unmatched to any gene: 6. CDR3 sequence (DNA): TGCAGCGTTGGATTGGGACAGAGCTCTGGAAACACCATATATTTT. This sequence encodes CSVGLGQSSGNTIYF.

This clonotype was counted between two and nine times. The chain recombines TRBV7-9 with TRBJ1-5, with TRBD1 matching 9 bases. The CDR3 runs to 18 residues. The germline CDR1 and CDR2 sequences are SEHNR and FQNEAQ (reference sequence). V was pared by 4 bases and J by 0 bases, with 10 bases of the junction left unmatched. The CDR3 DNA reads as TGTGCCAGCAGCTCCCGCTCCGGGACAGGGCGTAGCAATCAGCCCCAGCATTTT. This sequence encodes CASSSRSGTGRSNQPQHF.

This clonotype was detected once. The rearrangement joins TRBV18 to TRBJ2-7; D uncertain. CDR1 KGHSH and CDR2 LQKENI come from the germline V gene. V lost 3 bases and J 6 bases, leaving 9 bases between the germline ends. CDR3 length: 12 residues. This CDR3 is CASSPSGPEQYF. CDR3 bases: TGTGCCAGCTCACCTTCAGGACCCGAGCAGTACTTC. Full variable domain (outside the CDR3, taken from reference TRBV18 and TRBJ2-7): NAGVMQNPRHLVRRRGQEARLRCSPMKGHSHVYWYRQLPEEGLKFMVYLQKENIIDESGMPKERFSAEFPKEGPSILRIQQVVRGDSAAYFCASSPSGPEQYFGPGTRLTVT.

This clonotype has a count of ten or more. The chain couples TRBV7-2 to TRBJ1-2, with a weak D call TRBD1 (6 bases). Per the germline V gene, CDR1 is SGHTA and CDR2 is FQGNSA. The germline V and J ends were trimmed by 0 bases and 8 bases, with 13 bases remaining between them. The CDR3 is made up of 14 amino acids. In DNA form, the CDR3 reads TGTGCCAGCAGCTTAGCACGGGGGGCAAGCGGCTACACCTTC. Amino acids: CASSLARGASGYTF.

This clonotype was counted between two and nine times. A much larger clone is a single base away; this may be a read error. The V and J genes are TRBV10-3 and TRBJ1-1, with 7 bases aligning to TRBD1. Germline V gene lookup returns CDR1 ENHRY and CDR2 SYGVKD. The CDR3 spans 15 residues. For the CDR3, the DNA is TGTGCCGTCAGTGAGTCGGGGACAGTGAACACTGAAGCTTTCTTT. Translating gives CAVSESGTVNTEAFF.

This clonotype was detected ten times or more. The V call is TRBV20-1, the J call TRBJ2-1, with no clear D. CDR3 length equals 10 residues. With 3 bases removed from V and 6 bases from J, the gap between germline ends came to 3 bases. Germline V lookup: CDR1 DFQATT, CDR2 SNEGSKA (reference sequence). The CDR3 region is CSARPNEQFF. The CDR3 region has the DNA TGCAGTGCTAGGCCCAATGAGCAGTTCTTC.